This TCR beta chain was retrieved from a study of Graves' ophthalmopathy and Graves' hyperthyroidism (dated by TCRdb to the late 2010s). Regarding the research as a whole: Peripheral blood samples were taken at the time of initial diagnosis, before any treatment was given. Once sampling was done, hyperthyroidism patients were given methimazole at a starting dose of 30 mg daily, while ophthalmopathy patients were given high-dose intravenous methylprednisolone. To explore V-J signatures distinguishing ophthalmopathy from hyperthyroidism, a discovery set of about a hundred patients (43 ophthalmopathy, 55 to 60 stable hyperthyroidism) was enrolled. TCR beta repertoire signatures were used to distinguish Graves' ophthalmopathy from Graves' hyperthyroidism and to predict progression to ophthalmopathy. In total, some 140 blood samples were TCR-sequenced: 40 to 45 ophthalmopathy, 75 hyperthyroidism and some 17 hyperthyroidism-to-ophthalmopathy patients. For independent validation, a separate cohort was made up of approximately 19 hyperthyroidism patients plus 17 patients who later progressed from hyperthyroidism to ophthalmopathy. T-cell repertoires of thyroid tissue and blood were compared in 5 or 6 hyperthyroidism patients.

From the cysteine through the phenylalanine, the CDR3 covers 13 amino acids. Left in the record is the CDR3 DNA by itself, 39 bases read in frame from the first base. Sequences LNHDA (CDR1) and SQIVND (CDR2) are obtained from the germline V gene (reference sequence). On this clonotype itself: No cognate antigen has been identified for it. No clone much larger than this one lies a single base away; base qualities are absent.

What the research found in general, with its limitations: Most expanded thyroid clonotypes with a frequency above 0.001 also appeared in blood, which suggests that blood repertoires may reflect the immune response in the thyroid. No statistical method was used to predetermine the sample size, and group allocation was not hidden from the investigators. The 13-signature model separated ophthalmopathy from stable hyperthyroidism with roughly 88% sensitivity and approximately 83% specificity in cross-validation, and 80%/75% in the test set. In validation, the model predicted ophthalmopathy progression with over 60% sensitivity and 72% to 80% specificity; 12 predicted patients were CT-confirmed with GO in a median of approximately 6.5 months.

The ophthalmopathy patients had moderately to severely active disease, with a Clinical Activity Score of 3 or higher, a NOSPECS grade of 4 or higher, and a disease duration of less than 3 months. Patients with other autoimmune diseases, uncontrolled infections, pregnancy or lactation were excluded from the study. Diagnosis was based on clinical symptoms, serum thyroxine, TRAb, thyroid ultrasound and orbital computed tomography. PBMCs were isolated from about 9 ml of fresh peripheral blood by Ficoll-Paque density gradient centrifugation. Total RNA was extracted with Trizol reagent and quality-checked on an Agilent 2100 Bioanalyzer. For repertoire sequencing, TCR beta CDR3 regions were amplified from RNA transcripts. HTBI primers and the Qiagen OneStep RT-PCR kit were used in a first-round RT-PCR, which was followed by a second-round multiplex PCR, size selection and purification. Sequencing of the libraries was carried out on an Illumina HiSeq2000 in paired-end mode with 100 bp reads. The source study handled its data this way. Reads were processed with SOAPnuke, discarding reads with adapters, uncalled bases, mean Phred below 15, or no exact constant-primer or identifier match. COPE v1.2.5 was used to merge high-quality paired reads. Each unique nucleotide sequence was treated as a clonotype, and MiTCR v1.1 was used to align the clonotypes to the IMGT TRB V, D and J references. Analysis was restricted to V-J combinations with a frequency above 0.0001, which covered approximately 99% of repertoires. For each V-J combination, a TCR clonal expansion and chaos score was defined as F50 clonal expansion divided by the chaos observed in the TCRdist matrix. Welch's t-statistics and random forest were used to narrow the features down to about a dozen V-J combinations, which were then fed into a naive Bayes classifier. Thyroid-blood repertoire similarity was quantified with the Morisita-Horn index. TCRdb ran its own pipeline on the public reads, namely fastp trimming at Q25 and MiXCR clone calling, and kept in-frame beta chains. Entries are consolidated by CDR3 protein sequence, retaining the most common genes and DNA. TCRdb's processing, not the authors' own work, is the source of the V and J calls. This sample is represented by about 740,000 distinct CDR3 sequences; roughly two fifths of them were singletons. Of the sample, less than 55% is held by the ten largest clones.

Sequenced: peripheral blood. The V and J genes are TRBV19 and TRBJ1-2, and perhaps TRBD1 as D gene, on 5 matching bases. This TCR derives from an adult man with Graves' ophthalmopathy. The CDR3: CASELGGVYGYTF. The nucleotide sequence is given as TGTGCTAGTGAACTTGGGGGGGTCTATGGCTACACCTTC.